This T cell receptor beta chain comes out of a study of identical twins (dated by TCRdb to about 2016). For the wider study: The study deep-sequenced TCR alpha and beta repertoires from monozygotic twins, unrelated adults of various ages and cord blood to test whether fetal clonotypes persist. To rule out contamination, replicate twin experiments were performed at different times with different library preparation protocols.

Note on this clonotype: Its antigen remains unidentified. Base qualities were left out, and no much larger clone turns up one base away.

Results and caveats for the whole study, not just this receptor: Compared with coincidental sharing between unrelated individuals, out-of-frame TCR alpha sequences shared between twins showed an excess of sequences with low generation probability. In monozygotic twins, out-of-frame TCR alpha sharing was systematically underestimated by recombination models, although the models agreed with sharing between unrelated individuals. Because the same donors could not be followed over many years, the conclusions depended on cross-sectional statistical analysis. Zero-insertion analyses could be partly confounded by invariant T cells such as MAIT and iNKT, though diverse VJ usage argued against such confounding for most clonotypes. The excess sharing between twins in beta out-of-frame sequences was weaker because fewer shared sequences reduced the signal-to-noise ratio. Abundant cord blood beta clonotypes carried fewer insertions; young adult naive repertoires showed a weaker similar trend, while memory repertoires showed none.

Every donor was a healthy Caucasian. Three pairs of female monozygotic twins, all aged about 18 to 29 years, were included in the twin cohort. Positive isolation kits from Invitrogen were used to isolate CD4+ and CD8+ T cell populations. Libraries were built with 5' RACE. The listed sequencing device is Illumina HiSeq 2000. Template switching introduced a universal primer binding site; the final cDNA contained a unique molecular identifier, enabling accurate counting of TCR cDNA molecules. Specific primers in the conserved constant-segment region were used to synthesize first-strand cDNA for the TCR alpha and beta chains. To control for contamination, every cDNA library carried two barcodes: a SMART-Mk sample barcode plus Illumina barcodes. TruSeq adapter sequences along with Illumina sample barcodes were introduced in two successive PCR steps. TCR alpha and beta cDNA libraries were sequenced on the Illumina HiSeq platform with custom primers. In the source study's methods: Raw reads were processed with MiGEC to extract unique molecular identifiers, and MiXCR was used to determine CDR3 positions. Recombination models were inferred per individual with the repgenHMM and IGoR tools using an EM algorithm. The tcR package in R was used for shared clonotype analysis, with sharing normalized by the product of cloneset sizes. Out-of-frame nonproductive sequences were analyzed to study raw recombination free of thymic and clonal selection effects. In-frame beta chains were kept once TCRdb had trimmed the public reads at Q25 with fastp and called clones with MiXCR. One record per CDR3 amino acid sequence lists the most common genes and DNA. These V and J calls are TCRdb output, not the study's own analysis. The sample table contains 250,000 to 300,000 distinct CDR3 sequences; only one count was recorded for 6.5% to 9.5% of them. Less than 4% of the sample is in the top ten clones.

These same records also appear under a second study, on yellow fever vaccine responses in identical twins. The second publication reports: The authors reported that the T cell response to vaccination in identical twins appeared partly convergent and partly personalized. The study precisely tracked vaccine-responding T cell clones in identical twins.

The sample comprised CD8+ T cells sorted from blood. The clonotype originates from a woman aged 18-35 years in good health.

The nucleotide sequence reads as follows: TGTGCCAGCAGCGGGGGGGGGGCCTACGAGCAGTACTTC. It specifies CASSGGGAYEQYF. The rearranged chain carries TRBV7-9 and TRBJ2-7, and 7 bases in between align with TRBD2. For CDR1 and CDR2, the germline V gene (reference sequence) lists SEHNR and FQNEAQ. Clipping removes 5 bases from V and 2 bases from J, with 3 as the unmatched junction base count. The CDR3, cysteine through phenylalanine, is 13 amino acids long. Only the CDR3 part of the read is kept: 39 bases, read in frame from the first base.